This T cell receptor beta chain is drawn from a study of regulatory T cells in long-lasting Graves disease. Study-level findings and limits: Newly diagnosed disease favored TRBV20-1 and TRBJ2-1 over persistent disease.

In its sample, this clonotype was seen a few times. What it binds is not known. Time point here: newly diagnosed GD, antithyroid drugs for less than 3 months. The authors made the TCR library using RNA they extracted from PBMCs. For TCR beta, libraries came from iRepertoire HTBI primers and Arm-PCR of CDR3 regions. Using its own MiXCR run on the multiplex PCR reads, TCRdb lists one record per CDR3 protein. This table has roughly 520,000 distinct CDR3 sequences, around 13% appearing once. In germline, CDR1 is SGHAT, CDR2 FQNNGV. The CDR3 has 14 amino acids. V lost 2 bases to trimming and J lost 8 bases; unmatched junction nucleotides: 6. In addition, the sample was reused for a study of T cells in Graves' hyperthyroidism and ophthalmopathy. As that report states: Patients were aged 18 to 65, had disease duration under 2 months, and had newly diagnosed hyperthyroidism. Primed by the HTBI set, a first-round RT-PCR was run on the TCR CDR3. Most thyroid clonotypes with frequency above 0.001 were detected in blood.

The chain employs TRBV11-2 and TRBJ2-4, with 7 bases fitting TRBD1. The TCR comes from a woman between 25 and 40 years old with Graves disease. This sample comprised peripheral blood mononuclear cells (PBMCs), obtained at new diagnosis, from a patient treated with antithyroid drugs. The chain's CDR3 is CASSLRDRVDIQYF. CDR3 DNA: TGTGCCAGCAGCTTACGAGACAGGGTAGACATTCAGTACTTC.